These 8 T cell receptor beta chains originate from one sample sequenced in a study of T cell therapy after organ transplantation. Libraries were prepared by immunoSEQ multiplex PCR; TCRdb keeps only in-frame clonotypes and omits some of them. The sample yields approximately 52,000 clones, about 95% seen once. The antigens of these receptors remain unknown. Here the sequenced sample was CD8+ T cells from blood, taken before autologous CMV-specific T cell therapy. Receptor source: a human patient who had received a solid organ transplant and had CMV disease.

The rearrangement links TRBV7-8 to TRBJ1-4; 8 bases line up with TRBD1. V gave up 4 bases and J gave up 8 bases; unmatched junction bases: 9. Germline loops: CDR1 SGHVS, CDR2 FQNEAQ. The CDR3 has 15 residues. The CDR3 DNA reads as TGTGCCAGCAGCTCGCAGGGGGCGTATCAGGAAAAACTGTTTTTT. Translating it yields CASSSQGAYQEKLFF.

The chain recombines TRBV15 with TRBJ1-6; D not certain. The germline V gene has CDR1 LNHNV and CDR2 YYDKDF (reference sequence). The CDR3 sequence is 16 residues long. Trimming stripped 5 bases from V and 8 bases from J, with 19 bases between. CDR3: CATSPTPGPRDSPLHF. In DNA, the CDR3 is TGTGCCACCAGCCCAACCCCCGGGCCACGGGATTCACCCCTCCACTTT.

The genes are TRBV29-1 and TRBJ1-4; weak D call: TRBD1 (5 bases). This CDR3 is 16 amino acids long. In germline, CDR1 is SQVTM, CDR2 ANQGSEA. Deletions cut 1 base from V and 3 bases from J, with 15 bases between. CDR3 loop: CSVEGTGPTANEKLFF. CDR3 nucleotide sequence: TGCAGCGTTGAAGGAACGGGGCCGACGGCTAATGAAAAACTGTTTTTT.

The chain links TRBV6-1 to TRBJ1-1, with a possible D match to TRBD1 (6 bases). This CDR3 has 15 residues. CDR1 is MNHNS and CDR2 is SASEGT in the germline V gene. The ends were cut back, 3 bases at V and 3 bases at J, with 14 bases in the middle. The chain's CDR3 is CASSEVPGQHTEAFF. The CDR3 DNA reads TGTGCCAGCAGTGAGGTCCCGGGACAACACACTGAAGCTTTCTTT.

CDR3 nucleotide sequence: TGTGCCAGCAGTGAATCCCAACAGACTGACGGGAGCAATCAGCCCCAGCATTTT. This gives the protein CASSESQQTDGSNQPQHF. The chain uses TRBV2 and TRBJ1-5; no clear D gene. With 2 bases removed from V and 1 base from J, the gap between germline ends came to 18 bases. CDR3 length equals 18 residues. Germline V lookup: CDR1 SNHLY, CDR2 FYNNEI.

The chain has TRBV9 and TRBJ2-7, with D tentatively TRBD1 (5 bases). The germline V and J ends were trimmed by 0 bases and 3 bases, with 13 bases remaining between them. The CDR3 is made up of 15 amino acids. Germline assignment: CDR1 SGDLS and CDR2 YYNGEE. The DNA for the CDR3 is TGTGCCAGCAGCGTAGAAGGACACGGTCGCTACGAGCAGTACTTC. Translation gives CASSVEGHGRYEQYF.

The rearrangement uses TRBV21-1 and TRBJ2-4; TRBD2, as called in the table, went unchecked against the DNA. TRBV21-1 is reported as a pseudogene. The CDR3 loop spans 18 amino acids. CDR3 protein: CASSKRRSGESAKNIQYF. CDR3 bases: TGTGCCAGCAGCAAAAGGCGCTCCGGGGAGTCGGCCAAAAACATTCAGTACTTC.

The chain has TRBV19 and TRBJ1-1; D gene ambiguous. The CDR3 has 14 amino acids. Trimming left V 3 bases short and J 5 bases short, with 13 bases between. Looked up from germline, CDR1 is LNHDA and CDR2 is SQIVND (reference sequence). In DNA, the CDR3 is TGTGCCAGTAGTATTGACGGGGAATGGACTGAAGCTTTCTTT. It specifies CASSIDGEWTEAFF. Based on the CDR3 plus reference TRBV19 and TRBJ1-1, the full variable domain is DGGITQSPKYLFRKEGQNVTLSCEQNLNHDAMYWYRQDPGQGLRLIYYSQIVNDFQKGDIAEGYSVSREKKESFPLTVTSAQKNPTAFYLCASSIDGEWTEAFFGQGTRLTVV.